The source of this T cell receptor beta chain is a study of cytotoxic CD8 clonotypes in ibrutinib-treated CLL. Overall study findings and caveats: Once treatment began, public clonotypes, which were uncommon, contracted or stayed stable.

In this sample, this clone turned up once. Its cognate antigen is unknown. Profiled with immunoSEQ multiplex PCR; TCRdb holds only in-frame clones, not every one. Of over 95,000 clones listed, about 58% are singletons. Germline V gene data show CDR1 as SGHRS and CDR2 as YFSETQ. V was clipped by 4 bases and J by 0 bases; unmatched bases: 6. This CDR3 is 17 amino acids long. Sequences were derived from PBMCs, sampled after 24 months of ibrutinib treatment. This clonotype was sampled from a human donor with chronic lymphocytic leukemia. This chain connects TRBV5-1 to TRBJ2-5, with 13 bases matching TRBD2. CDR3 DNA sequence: TGCGCCAGCAGCCAAGGACTAGCGGGGGTCTACCAAGAGACCCAGTACTTC. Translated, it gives CASSQGLAGVYQETQYF.